These 26 T cell receptor beta chains came from one sample sequenced in a study of cytotoxic CD8 clonotypes in ibrutinib-treated CLL. Sequencing used immunoSEQ multiplex PCR; TCRdb keeps in-frame clones, though not all of them. The sample lists about 200,000 clones, 70% to 75% occurring once. The material sequenced was PBMCs, taken after 12 months of ibrutinib treatment. These receptors originate from a human donor with chronic lymphocytic leukemia.

This chain joins TRBV4-1 and TRBJ1-1, with TRBD1 as a possible D gene (5 bases). The CDR3 spans 13 residues. V gave up 0 bases and J gave up 6 bases, with 8 bases separating them. Germline values: CDR1 MGHRA, CDR2 YSYEKL. CDR3 sequence reads: CASSQDMGPEAFF. CDR3 nucleotides: TGCGCCAGCAGCCAAGATATGGGGCCTGAAGCTTTCTTT.

The gene calls are TRBV7-9 and TRBJ1-4; TRBD1 is a possible D gene (6 bases). This CDR3 is built from 15 residues. Germline V gene sequence: CDR1 SEHNR, CDR2 FQNEAQ (reference sequence). Between the trimmed V and J ends, which lost 4 bases and 1 base, there was a span of 10 bases. This chain's CDR3 is CASSWSTGTNEKLFF. CDR3 coding DNA: TGTGCCAGCAGCTGGTCGACAGGAACTAATGAAAAACTGTTTTTT. The whole variable domain, remainder taken from reference TRBV7-9 and TRBJ1-4, is DTGVSQNPRHKITKRGQNVTFRCDPISEHNRLYWYRQTLGQGPEFLTYFQNEAQLEKSRLLSDRFSAERPKGSFSTLEIQRTEQGDSAMYLCASSWSTGTNEKLFFGSGTQLSVL.

This chain uses TRBV5-1 with TRBJ1-2; D call uncertain. Trimming removed 0 bases from V and 0 bases from J, with 12 bases in between. Germline V gene data show CDR1 as SGHRS and CDR2 as YFSETQ. This CDR3 is built from 16 residues. CDR3 region: CASSLGAIISNYGYTF. The CDR3 DNA sequence: TGCGCCAGCAGCTTGGGTGCCATAATCTCTAACTATGGCTACACCTTC.

The chain's CDR3 is CASSYLGTPKETQYF. DNA of the CDR3: TGTGCCAGCAGCTACCTCGGGACTCCGAAAGAGACCCAGTACTTC. The chain links TRBV6-6 to TRBJ2-5; D may be TRBD2 (6 bases). V lost 6 bases and J 3 bases, leaving 17 bases between the germline ends. The CDR3 spans 15 residues. Germline CDR1 MNHNY, CDR2 SVGAGI (reference sequence).

This chain connects TRBV30 to TRBJ2-4, with 7 bases matching TRBD1. The CDR3 is 14 amino acids. J gave up 4 bases and V 5 bases, and 8 bases lay outside the gene matches. Germline V gene data show CDR1 as GTSNPN and CDR2 as SVGIG (reference sequence). CDR3 DNA: TGTGCCTGGTCGACAGGGATGGTGAAAAACATTCAGTACTTC. This sequence encodes CAWSTGMVKNIQYF.

In its sample, this clone was seen once. The CDR3 DNA sequence: TGTGCCTGGAGAAACAGGGGGCGGATCGAGCAGTACTTC. Translating it yields CAWRNRGRIEQYF. V gene TRBV30 combines with J gene TRBJ2-7; 9 positions match TRBD1. Unmatched junction bases numbered 6, after V lost 3 bases and J lost 6 bases. This CDR3 is built from 13 residues. The germline V gene has CDR1 GTSNPN and CDR2 SVGIG (reference sequence).

The CDR3, as DNA: TGCGCCAGCAGCCAAGATTTGGCGGGAGAACTCTACGAGCAGTACTTC. As protein: CASSQDLAGELYEQYF. The J gene is TRBJ2-7, the V gene TRBV4-3; the match to TRBD2 covers 7 bases. The CDR3 is 16 residues long. Germline CDR1 LGHNA, CDR2 YSLEER. After removal of 0 bases from V and 3 bases from J, the junction contained 8 bases not matched to a gene.

This chain links TRBV4-1 with TRBJ1-1, with 10 bases lining up with TRBD1. The CDR3 extends over 15 amino acids. V shed 5 bases and J 6 bases; nucleotides not matched to a gene: 9. Germline V gene sequence: CDR1 MGHRA, CDR2 YSYEKL. CDR3 in amino acids: CASSTPDRGWAEAFF. The CDR3 region has the DNA TGCGCCAGCAGCACGCCGGACAGGGGGTGGGCTGAAGCTTTCTTT.

The V call is TRBV4-1, the J call TRBJ2-5; the D is unclear. Germline loops: CDR1 MGHRA, CDR2 YSYEKL. This CDR3 has 14 residues. V was clipped by 4 bases and J by 6 bases, with 15 bases between them. The CDR3: CASSPEGPGQTQYF. In DNA form, the CDR3 reads TGCGCCAGCAGCCCAGAAGGACCTGGGCAGACCCAGTACTTC.

This clone was counted a few times. The rearrangement uses TRBV2 and TRBJ2-3; 11 bases line up with TRBD2. CDR1 SNHLY and CDR2 FYNNEI come from the germline V gene. The CDR3 spans 16 residues. The ends lost 5 bases at V and 2 bases at J; junction bases unmatched: 6. The CDR3 spells CASSLRTSGYTDTQYF. CDR3 coding DNA: TGTGCCAGCAGTCTACGGACTAGCGGGTACACAGATACGCAGTATTTT.

The chain joins TRBV19 to TRBJ2-7; D unresolved. Between the trimmed V and J ends, which lost 5 bases and 5 bases, there was a span of 19 bases. The CDR3 runs to 15 residues. The germline V gene encodes CDR1 LNHDA and CDR2 SQIVND (reference sequence). CDR3 protein: CASSSRDRRSDEQYF. The CDR3 DNA reads as TGTGCCAGTAGTTCCCGCGACCGGCGGTCGGACGAGCAGTACTTC.

This chain joins TRBV29-1 and TRBJ1-3; D perhaps matches TRBD1 (6 bases). The V gene lost 6 bases and the J gene lost 3 bases, with 15 bases spanning the gap. Germline values: CDR1 SQVTM, CDR2 ANQGSEA. The CDR3 has 14 amino acids. CDR3 amino acids: CSVVQGSGGNTIYF. CDR3 bases: TGCAGCGTCGTCCAGGGGTCCGGTGGAAACACCATATATTTT.

Note on this clone: Given a much more abundant clone one base away, this may be a read error. V usage is TRBV5-5 and J usage is TRBJ1-2; 10 nucleotides agree with TRBD1. Germline loops: CDR1 SGHKS, CDR2 YYEKEE (reference sequence). With 4 bases clipped from V and 3 bases from J, the junction kept 3 bases outside the gene matches. The CDR3 has 14 amino acids. The CDR3 coding sequence is TGTGCCAGCAGCCCCGGGACAGGGGACTATGGCTACACCTTC. Translated: CASSPGTGDYGYTF.

The chain has TRBV7-2 and TRBJ1-2, with 7 positions matching TRBD1. This CDR3 is 15 amino acids long. Looked up from germline, CDR1 is SGHTA and CDR2 is FQGNSA. With V trimmed by 5 bases and J by 3 bases, 9 bases remained unmatched. In DNA, the CDR3 is TGTGCCAGCAGCAAAACCGGGACAGCATACTATGGCTACACCTTC. Protein sequence: CASSKTGTAYYGYTF.

The chain links TRBV5-4 to TRBJ1-6; no reliable D call. Germline V gene lookup returns CDR1 SGHNT and CDR2 YYREEE (reference sequence). Trimming cost V 0 bases and J 9 bases, with 13 bases left between them. The CDR3 is 15 amino acids. In DNA, the CDR3 is TGTGCCAGCAGCTTGGAGTTCGAGCTGCGTTCACCCCTCCACTTT. It specifies CASSLEFELRSPLHF.

Turning to this clone: One junction end does not reproduce the germline sequence, and a read error may be involved. This sequence joins TRBV7-7 and TRBJ1-4; TRBD1 matches at 7 bases. The CDR3 runs to 17 residues. Germline loops: CDR1 SSHAT, CDR2 FNYEAQ (reference sequence). The CDR3: CASSEALPGQPNEKLFF. CDR3 nucleotides: TGTGCTAGCAGCGAAGCCCTCCCGGGACAGCCTAATGAAAAACTGTTTTTT.

The chain is built from TRBV19 and TRBJ1-1; D not resolved. The CDR3 contains 15 residues. Germline loops: CDR1 LNHDA, CDR2 SQIVND (reference sequence). Trimming took 7 bases from V and 0 from J, leaving 15 bases between them. CDR3 sequence reads: CASNVWSSVNTEAFF. In DNA form, the CDR3 reads TGTGCCAGTAATGTATGGTCGTCAGTGAACACTGAAGCTTTCTTT.

This clone has a handful of counts. The rearrangement joins TRBV30 to TRBJ1-5; D uncertain. Germline-derived CDR1 and CDR2 are GTSNPN and SVGIG (reference sequence). The CDR3 extends over 15 amino acids. V lost 0 bases and J lost 4, with 13 bases in between. CDR3 sequence reads: CAWSVAGLRNQPQHF. The DNA of the CDR3 is TGTGCCTGGAGTGTGGCGGGATTGAGGAATCAGCCCCAGCATTTT.

This clone appeared a single time. V usage is TRBV12-2 and J usage is TRBJ1-5; the table names TRBD1, a call not compared with the DNA. TRBV12-2 is recorded as a pseudogene. The CDR3 length is 15 residues. The CDR3 bases are TGTGCAAGTCGCTTGGGACAGGGGGAGGAGCAGCCCCAGCATTTT. Protein: CASRLGQGEEQPQHF.

The genes are TRBV6-5 and TRBJ2-7; TRBD1 or TRBD2 may be the D gene (5 bases each). Trimming stripped 8 bases from V and 5 bases from J, with 16 bases between. Looked up from germline, CDR1 is MNHEY and CDR2 is SVGAGI. The CDR3 is 13 amino acids. CDR3 region: CASFQNGAHEQYF. The CDR3 coding sequence is TGTGCCAGCTTTCAAAACGGGGCTCACGAGCAGTACTTC.

This sequence joins TRBV19 and TRBJ1-5; TRBD1 aligns across 7 bases. The V segment lost 5 bases and the J segment 7 bases; nucleotides outside the gene matches: 8. Germline V CDR1 and CDR2: LNHDA, SQIVND (reference sequence). The CDR3 extends over 14 amino acids. CDR3 DNA: TGTGCCAGTAGTTCCGACAGGGTATCGCAGCCCCAGCATTTT. Translation: CASSSDRVSQPQHF.

The V and J genes are TRBV27 and TRBJ2-7; TRBD1 agrees at 10 bases. With V trimmed by 6 bases and J by 4 bases, 6 bases remained unmatched. The CDR3 sequence is 14 residues long. The germline gives CDR1 MNHEY, CDR2 SMNVEV (reference sequence). The CDR3 DNA reads TGTGCCAGCAGACCGGGACAGGGGAGTTACGAGCAGTACTTC. Protein sequence: CASRPGQGSYEQYF.

The J gene is TRBJ1-4, the V gene TRBV18; D is possibly TRBD1 (5 bases). Germline values: CDR1 KGHSH, CDR2 LQKENI. The CDR3 is made up of 15 amino acids. Trimming left V 5 bases short and J 8 bases short, with 18 bases between. The CDR3 region has the DNA TGTGCCAGCTCAAAGGGAGGGCAGGGACCCGAAAAACTGTTTTTT. Its protein is CASSKGGQGPEKLFF. The whole variable domain, filled in from reference TRBV18 and TRBJ1-4, reads NAGVMQNPRHLVRRRGQEARLRCSPMKGHSHVYWYRQLPEEGLKFMVYLQKENIIDESGMPKERFSAEFPKEGPSILRIQQVVRGDSAAYFCASSKGGQGPEKLFFGSGTQLSVL.

The chain employs TRBV5-4 and TRBJ2-3; 11 bases map to TRBD2. In germline, CDR1 is SGHNT, CDR2 YYREEE (reference sequence). This CDR3 is built from 16 residues. V lost 2 bases, J lost 2 bases, and 4 bases stayed unmatched. As DNA, the CDR3 is TGTGCCAGCAGCTTAACTAGCGGGGGCCCCACAGATACGCAGTATTTT. Amino acid sequence: CASSLTSGGPTDTQYF.

The chain recombines TRBV5-1 with TRBJ1-1; D is unclear. The CDR3 has 12 residues. The germline V and J ends were trimmed by 0 bases and 6 bases, with 6 bases remaining between them. Germline V CDR1 and CDR2: SGHRS, YFSETQ. The CDR3 nucleotides are TGCGCCAGCAGCTTGGATTTGTCTGAAGCTTTCTTT. It encodes CASSLDLSEAFF.

The chain combines TRBV4-3 with TRBJ2-1, with D tentatively TRBD1 or TRBD2 (7 bases each). Germline CDR1 and CDR2: LGHNA and YSLEER. The ends were cut back, 4 bases at V and 6 bases at J, with 16 bases in the middle. The CDR3 contains 15 residues. CDR3 DNA: TGCGCCAGCAGCCCTGGGAGGGGGCTAGGCAATGAGCAGTTCTTC. The encoded protein is CASSPGRGLGNEQFF.